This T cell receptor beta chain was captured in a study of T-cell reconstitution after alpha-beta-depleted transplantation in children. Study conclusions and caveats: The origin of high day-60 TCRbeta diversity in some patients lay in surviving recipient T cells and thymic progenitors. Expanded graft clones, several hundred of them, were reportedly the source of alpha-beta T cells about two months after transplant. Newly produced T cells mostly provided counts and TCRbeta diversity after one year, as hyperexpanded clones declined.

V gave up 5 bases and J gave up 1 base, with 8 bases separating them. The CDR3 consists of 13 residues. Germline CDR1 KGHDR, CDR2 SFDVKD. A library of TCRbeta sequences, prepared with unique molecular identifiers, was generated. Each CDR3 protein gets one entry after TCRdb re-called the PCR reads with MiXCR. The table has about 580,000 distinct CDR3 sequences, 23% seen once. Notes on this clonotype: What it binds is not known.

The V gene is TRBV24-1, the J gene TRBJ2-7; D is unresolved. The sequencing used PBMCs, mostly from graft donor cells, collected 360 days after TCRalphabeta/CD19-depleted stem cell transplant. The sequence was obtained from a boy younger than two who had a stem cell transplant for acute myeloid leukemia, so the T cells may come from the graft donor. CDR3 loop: CATSGTRSYEQYF. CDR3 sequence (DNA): TGTGCCACCAGTGGTACCAGGTCCTACGAGCAGTACTTC.